These T cell receptor beta chains were read from a single sample in a study of blood T cell repertoires in COVID-19. Some clones are missing from TCRdb's copy, which holds only in-frame ones; the method was immunoSEQ multiplex PCR. The sample includes 150,000 to 200,000 clones, approximately 80% seen only once; the top ten take approximately 8%. The sequenced sample was peripheral blood. The source of these receptors is a man aged 55-75 years with acute or convalescent COVID-19. CDR3s include the opening cysteine and the closing phenylalanine or tryptophan. D genes are given only for firm matches. Not all rows give a size; the values are once, few, many and, for expanded clones, a class.

J	size	D	V	CDR3	DNA
TRBJ2-1	NA	TRBD1	TRBV7-3	CASSPGQGSNEQFF	TGTGCCAGCAGCCCGGGACAGGGGAGCAATGAGCAGTTCTTC
TRBJ2-1	many	NA	TRBV20-1	CSARDIVEQFF	TGCAGTGCTAGAGATATAGTTGAGCAGTTCTTC
TRBJ1-1	NA	NA	TRBV7-3	CASSLSVGALNTEAFF	TGTGCCAGCAGCTTATCAGTGGGGGCTTTGAACACTGAAGCTTTCTTT
TRBJ1-6	NA	NA	TRBV28	CASSLPQGPANSPLHF	TGTGCCAGCAGTTTACCCCAGGGCCCGGCGAATTCACCCCTCCACTTT
TRBJ1-5	NA	NA	TRBV7-2	CASSRDSYSNQPQHF	TGTGCCAGCAGTCGAGACTCCTATAGCAATCAGCCCCAGCATTTT
TRBJ1-5	NA	NA	TRBV27	CASSRSGGSNQPQHF	TGTGCCAGCAGTCGATCGGGGGGTAGCAATCAGCCCCAGCATTTT
TRBJ1-1	NA	TRBD1	TRBV12-3/TRBV12-4	CASTKTGAAFF	TGTGCCAGCACCAAGACAGGGGCAGCTTTCTTT
TRBJ1-1	once	NA	TRBV4-3	CASSQDGQSNTEAFF	TGCGCCAGCAGCCAAGATGGTCAGTCGAACACTGAAGCTTTCTTT
TRBJ1-6	NA	TRBD1	TRBV11-2	CASSLLGGGYNSPLHF	TGTGCCAGCAGCTTATTAGGGGGCGGATATAATTCACCCCTCCACTTT
TRBJ1-6	NA	NA	TRBV6-5	CASSYSLAAYNSPLHF	TGTGCCAGCAGTTACTCTCTGGCAGCCTATAATTCACCCCTCCACTTT
TRBJ1-2	NA	TRBD1	TRBV6-5	CASSYGDSVNYGYTF	TGTGCCAGCAGTTACGGGGACAGTGTTAACTATGGCTACACCTTC
TRBJ1-5	NA	TRBD1	TRBV6-5	CASSLTGSTQPQHF	TGTGCCAGCAGCTTGACAGGGTCCACTCAGCCCCAGCATTTT
TRBJ1-1	NA	NA	TRBV5-1	CASSLDSTANTEAFF	TGCGCCAGCAGCTTGGACAGCACCGCGAACACTGAAGCTTTCTTT
TRBJ1-1	NA	NA	TRBV3-1/TRBV3-2	CASSRTGSPNTEAFF	TGTGCCAGCAGCCGCACAGGGTCACCGAACACTGAAGCTTTCTTT
TRBJ1-5	NA	TRBD1	TRBV7-2	CASSWNRGSDQPQHF	TGTGCCAGCAGCTGGAACAGGGGGAGTGATCAGCCCCAGCATTTT
TRBJ1-1	medium-sized	NA	TRBV11-2	CASSSPRGIMNTEAFF	TGTGCCAGCAGCTCCCCCCGGGGTATAATGAACACTGAAGCTTTCTTT
TRBJ1-4	NA	TRBD1	TRBV28	CASSPPPRGRRNEKLFF	TGTGCCAGCAGTCCCCCCCCCAGGGGGCGAAGGAACGAAAAACTGTTTTTT
TRBJ2-5	NA	NA	TRBV5-1	CASSLRRGGETQYF	TGCGCCAGCAGCTTGCGCCGGGGTGGCGAGACCCAGTACTTC
TRBJ2-4	NA	NA	TRBV6-5	CASRLTAKNIQYF	TGTGCCAGCAGACTAACAGCCAAAAACATTCAGTACTTC
TRBJ2-2	NA	TRBD2	TRBV6-4	CASSPQRGSTGELFF	TGTGCCAGCAGCCCCCAGCGGGGGAGTACCGGGGAGCTGTTTTTT
TRBJ2-2	NA	TRBD1	TRBV18	CATLNSLLPGTGGTGELFF	TGTGCCACCCTCAACTCCCTTCTCCCCGGGACAGGGGGCACCGGGGAGCTGTTTTTT
TRBJ1-2	NA	NA	TRBV7-2	CASSLGGEYGYTF	TGTGCCAGCAGCTTGGGGGGGGAATATGGCTACACCTTC
TRBJ1-1	few	TRBD1	TRBV18	CASSSRGQGITEAFF	TGTGCCAGCTCATCCCGAGGACAGGGGATCACTGAAGCTTTCTTT
TRBJ1-1	NA	NA	TRBV15	CATSRDWVSGTEAFF	TGTGCCACCAGCAGAGATTGGGTATCGGGGACTGAAGCTTTCTTT
TRBJ1-6	NA	NA	TRBV10-3	CAISAPPGRGDSPLHF	TGTGCCATCAGTGCCCCTCCGGGGAGGGGAGATTCACCCCTCCACTTT
TRBJ2-7	few	NA	TRBV3-1/TRBV3-2	CASSQDLGPYEQYF	TGTGCCAGCAGCCAAGATCTAGGTCCCTACGAGCAGTACTTC
TRBJ1-2	NA	TRBD1	TRBV30	CAWGDSAGGYTF	TGTGCCTGGGGGGACAGCGCTGGGGGCTACACCTTC
TRBJ2-1	NA	TRBD1	TRBV24-1	CATSETGVPWNEQFF	TGTGCCACCAGTGAAACAGGGGTCCCCTGGAATGAGCAGTTCTTC
TRBJ2-7	NA	TRBD1	TRBV19	CASSIPGQGEKQYF	TGTGCCAGTAGTATCCCGGGACAGGGAGAGAAGCAGTACTTC
TRBJ2-1	NA	NA	TRBV11-3	CASSFHAARSHNEQFF	TGTGCCAGCAGCTTCCACGCGGCTAGGAGTCACAATGAGCAGTTCTTC
TRBJ2-1	NA	TRBD2	TRBV18	CASSSEGGSVAGAYSYNEQFF	TGTGCCAGCTCATCAGAAGGGGGCTCGGTAGCGGGGGCCTACTCCTACAATGAGCAGTTCTTC
TRBJ1-5	NA	NA	TRBV20-1	CSARDTENQHF	TGCAGTGCTAGGGACACCGAGAATCAGCATTTT
TRBJ2-5	NA	NA	TRBV4-2	CASSPHLSSQGETQYF	TGTGCCAGCAGCCCCCACCTGTCCTCGCAGGGGGAGACCCAGTACTTC
TRBJ2-3	NA	TRBD1	TRBV6-5	CASYPGQGATDTQYF	TGTGCCAGTTACCCGGGACAGGGGGCCACAGATACGCAGTATTTT
TRBJ2-1	NA	TRBD2	TRBV3-1/TRBV3-2	CASSQAPSGGAGQFF	TGTGCCAGCAGCCAAGCCCCTAGCGGGGGGGCAGGTCAGTTCTTC
TRBJ1-1	few	NA	TRBV11-3	CASSLGGADTEAFF	TGTGCCAGCAGCTTAGGTGGGGCGGACACTGAAGCTTTCTTT
TRBJ2-7	NA	NA	TRBV5-1	CASSLEGPSYSYEQYF	TGCGCCAGCAGCTTGGAGGGGCCGTCCTACTCCTACGAGCAGTACTTC
TRBJ2-7	NA	TRBD2	TRBV7-2	CASSLVLGGSGGAPYEQYF	TGTGCCAGCAGCTTAGTCTTAGGGGGGAGCGGGGGGGCCCCCTACGAGCAGTACTTC
TRBJ1-2	NA	TRBD1	TRBV5-8	CATTTGPLGYTF	TGTGCCACCACGACAGGGCCTTTGGGCTACACCTTC
TRBJ1-4	few	TRBD1	TRBV15	CATSIGTGGGGEKLFF	TGTGCCACCAGCATAGGGACAGGGGGCGGCGGGGAAAAACTGTTTTTT
TRBJ2-3	NA	NA	TRBV5-5	CASARQDTDTQYF	TGTGCCAGCGCTCGACAGGATACAGATACGCAGTATTTT
TRBJ2-3	few	NA	TRBV19	CASSNAGDPDTQYF	TGTGCCAGTAGTAATGCAGGGGATCCAGATACGCAGTATTTT
TRBJ1-5	NA	TRBD1	TRBV19	CASSFPGQGHQPQHF	TGTGCCAGTTCTTTCCCGGGACAGGGCCATCAGCCCCAGCATTTT
TRBJ2-2	once	TRBD1	TRBV5-6	CASSLTRGQEWNTGELFF	TGTGCCAGCAGCTTGACGCGCGGACAGGAATGGAACACCGGGGAGCTGTTTTTT
TRBJ2-5	NA	TRBD2	TRBV4-2	CASSQDRRVAGTQETQYF	TGTGCCAGCAGCCAAGATCGGCGAGTAGCGGGGACCCAAGAGACCCAGTACTTC
TRBJ2-1	NA	TRBD2	TRBV19	CASSTTSGGYNEQFF	TGTGCCAGTAGTACGACTAGCGGGGGCTACAATGAGCAGTTCTTC
TRBJ2-3	once	TRBD2	TRBV6-6	CASSPPSAGIGTDTQYF	TGTGCCAGCAGTCCCCCCTCAGCGGGGATTGGGACAGATACGCAGTATTTT
TRBJ1-3	NA	TRBD1	TRBV7-8	CASSLEGAYKSSGNTIYF	TGTGCCAGCAGCTTAGAGGGGGCGTATAAGTCTAGCGGAAACACCATATATTTT
TRBJ1-4	NA	NA	TRBV7-9	CASSFGQPTTNEKLFF	TGTGCCAGCAGCTTTGGACAGCCGACAACTAATGAAAAACTGTTTTTT
TRBJ2-7	NA	NA	TRBV11-2	CASSLPGSAAYEQYF	TGTGCCAGCAGCCTCCCGGGGTCCGCCGCCTACGAGCAGTACTTC
TRBJ2-2	NA	TRBD1	TRBV5-1	CASSLQGASNTGELFF	TGCGCCAGCAGCCTACAGGGGGCGTCGAACACCGGGGAGCTGTTTTTT
TRBJ2-7	NA	NA	TRBV5-6	CASSSGNYEQYF	TGTGCCAGCAGCTCAGGTAACTACGAGCAGTACTTC
TRBJ1-1	NA	TRBD1	TRBV10-3	CAISEGQATIPGAFF	TGTGCCATCAGTGAGGGACAGGCGACGATACCGGGAGCTTTCTTT
TRBJ1-1	NA	NA	TRBV5-4	CASSLRQNTEAFF	TGTGCCAGCAGCCTCCGACAGAACACTGAAGCTTTCTTT
TRBJ2-7	NA	NA	TRBV20-1	CSASMGLGYEQYF	TGCAGTGCTAGTATGGGCCTGGGCTACGAGCAGTACTTC